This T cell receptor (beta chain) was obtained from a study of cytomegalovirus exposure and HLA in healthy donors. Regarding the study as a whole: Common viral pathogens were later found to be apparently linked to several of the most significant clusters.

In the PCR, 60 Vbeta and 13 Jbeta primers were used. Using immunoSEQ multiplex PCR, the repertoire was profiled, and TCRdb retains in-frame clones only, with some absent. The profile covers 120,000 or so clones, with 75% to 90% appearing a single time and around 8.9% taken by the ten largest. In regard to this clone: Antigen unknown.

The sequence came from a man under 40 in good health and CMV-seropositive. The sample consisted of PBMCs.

The CDR3 DNA reads TGTGCCACCAGCAGAGATGTGGGGGCGAGTCAGCCCCAGCATTTT. It translates to CATSRDVGASQPQHF. J is TRBJ1-5 and V is TRBV15; D may be TRBD1 (6 bases). Germline V gene sequence: CDR1 LNHNV, CDR2 YYDKDF (reference sequence). The CDR3 has 15 amino acids. Trimming pared 0 bases from V and 6 bases from J, leaving 12 bases between.